A single sample gave rise to the 24 T cell receptor beta chains below, sequenced in a study of T-cell reconstitution after alpha-beta-depleted transplantation in children (dated by TCRdb to between 2015 and 2016). Interpreted using the paper, the treatment or condition label stands for: allogeneic hematopoietic cell transplantation with graft depleted of TCRalphabeta T cells and CD19 B cells. The library was obtained by PCR. Sequencing instrument: Illumina HiSeq 2500. To normalize quantification of the TCRbeta repertoire, the TCR libraries were built with molecular barcoding that relied on unique molecular identifiers. TCRdb reprocessing: public reads trimmed at Q25 with fastp, clones called with MiXCR, in-frame beta chains kept. Rows with one shared CDR3 protein collapse into an entry with the most common genes and DNA. The sample table contains more than 500,000 distinct CDR3 sequences; only one count was recorded for roughly an eighth of them. The ten largest clones represent about 14% of the sample.

The source was PBMCs, mostly from graft donor cells, collected 180 days after TCRalphabeta/CD19-depleted stem cell transplant. These receptors all stem from a female patient under 10 years old who had a stem cell transplant for aplastic anemia, so the T cells may come from the graft donor.

This chain uses TRBV12-3 or TRBV12-4 with TRBJ2-7; the match to TRBD2 covers 9 bases. Germline trimming cut 3 bases from V and 6 bases from J; bases unmatched to any gene: 9. This CDR3 comprises 15 residues. CDR3 sequence (DNA): TGTGCCAGCAGTTTGGGTAGCGGGAGTACAGGCGAGCAGTACGTC. Encoded protein: CASSLGSGSTGEQYV.

This clonotype was detected many times. This chain joins TRBV15 and TRBJ2-7, with D hard to call. This CDR3 is 14 amino acids long. CDR1 and CDR2 (germline): LNHNV, YYDKDF (reference sequence). Trimming removed 8 bases at V and 0 bases at J, with 14 bases between. In DNA, the CDR3 is TGTGCCACCGCTCTAACAGCGCTCTCCTACGAGCAGTACTTC. This encodes CATALTALSYEQYF.

Many counts were recorded for this clonotype. This rearrangement joins TRBV12-3 or TRBV12-4 to TRBJ2-1; 7 nucleotides agree with TRBD1. The ends lost 6 bases at V and 3 bases at J; junction bases unmatched: 14. This CDR3 region has 17 residues. CDR3: CASRKNPGQALYNEQFF. Written as DNA, the CDR3 is TGTGCCAGCAGAAAGAACCCTGGACAGGCGCTCTACAATGAGCAGTTCTTC.

The rearrangement uses TRBV5-4 and TRBJ2-7, with 10 bases matching TRBD2. V lost 4 bases and J lost 1; bases outside the gene matches: 2. Germline CDR1 is SGHNT and CDR2 is YYREEE (reference sequence). CDR3 length: 14 residues. The CDR3: CASSGLADSYEQYF. The CDR3 nucleotides are TGTGCCAGCAGCGGACTAGCGGATTCCTACGAGCAGTACTTC.

The table lists this clonotype with many counts. The rearrangement links TRBV15 to TRBJ2-1; D might be TRBD1 or TRBD2, each matching 6 bases. The CDR3 length is 15 residues. CDR1 and CDR2 (germline): LNHNV, YYDKDF (reference sequence). The V and J ends lost 5 bases and 5 bases respectively, with 16 bases between them. The CDR3 sequence: CATSGWIGGNNEQFF. The CDR3 region has the DNA TGTGCCACCAGCGGCTGGATAGGGGGGAACAATGAGCAGTTCTTC.

The gene calls are TRBV18 and TRBJ2-3; D possibly corresponds to TRBD2 (6 bases). Germline CDR1 is KGHSH and CDR2 is LQKENI. The CDR3 is made up of 15 amino acids. V gave up 3 bases and J gave up 2 bases, with 12 bases separating them. The CDR3 nucleotides are TGTGCCAGCTCACCCGGGAGCGGGCCCACAGATACGCAGTATTTT. Its translation: CASSPGSGPTDTQYF.

V is TRBV13 and J is TRBJ2-1; D is uncertain. The CDR3 extends over 13 amino acids. V lost 0 bases and J lost 9, with 9 bases in between. CDR1 is PRHDT and CDR2 is FYEKMQ in the germline V gene (reference sequence). The CDR3 is CASSLGCLSEQFF. The CDR3, as DNA: TGTGCCAGCAGCTTAGGGTGTCTTAGTGAGCAGTTCTTC.

In its sample, this clonotype was seen a few times. CDR3 nucleotide sequence: TGTGCCAGCAGCTCACAGACTAGCGGGACCAGGTTGAACACCGGGGAGCTGTTTTTT. Encoded protein: CASSSQTSGTRLNTGELFF. The chain has TRBV11-2 and TRBJ2-2, with 11 bases aligning to TRBD2. Germline lookup yields CDR1 SGHAT and CDR2 FQNNGV. The CDR3 covers 19 residues. The V segment lost 4 bases and the J segment 1 base; nucleotides outside the gene matches: 11.

The gene calls are TRBV19 and TRBJ2-4; 8 bases match TRBD1. There are 16 residues in the CDR3. In germline, CDR1 is LNHDA, CDR2 SQIVND (reference sequence). Unmatched junction bases numbered 9, after V lost 5 bases and J lost 3 bases. The CDR3 here is CASSSTGTGGKNIQYF. The CDR3, as DNA: TGTGCCAGTAGTTCGACCGGGACAGGCGGCAAAAACATTCAGTACTTC.

This clonotype appeared a few times. The chain links TRBV10-3 to TRBJ1-3, with 8 bases fitting TRBD1. With 5 bases clipped from V and 3 bases from J, the junction kept 9 bases outside the gene matches. The CDR3 consists of 16 residues. Germline V CDR1 and CDR2: ENHRY, SYGVKD. The CDR3, as DNA: TGTGCCATCAGTCCTCAGGGGGCGCCAGGTGGAAACACCATATATTTT. Amino acids: CAISPQGAPGGNTIYF.

This clonotype turned up a few times. The gene calls are TRBV27 and TRBJ2-7, with TRBD1 matching over 11 bases. V shed 3 bases and J 3 bases; nucleotides not matched to a gene: 4. CDR1 is MNHEY and CDR2 is SMNVEV in the germline V gene (reference sequence). This CDR3 comprises 15 residues. The CDR3 loop is CASSFGGTGGYEQYF. In DNA form, the CDR3 reads TGTGCCAGCAGTTTCGGCGGGACAGGGGGCTACGAGCAGTACTTC.

A few counts support this clonotype. The chain has TRBV27 and TRBJ1-5; D unclear. V lost 8 bases and J lost 0, with 8 bases in between. Germline assignment: CDR1 MNHEY and CDR2 SMNVEV (reference sequence). The CDR3 is 13 amino acids. The CDR3 spells CASQRDSNQPQHF. In DNA form, the CDR3 reads TGTGCCAGCCAGAGGGATAGCAATCAGCCCCAGCATTTT.

This clonotype was observed a few times. This rearrangement joins TRBV28 to TRBJ2-7, with 7 bases identical to TRBD2. The CDR3 has 15 amino acids. J gave up 4 bases and V 6 bases, and 12 bases lay outside the gene matches. The germline gives CDR1 MDHEN, CDR2 SYDVKM. CDR3 loop: CASSQKGLPNYEQYF. CDR3 DNA sequence: TGTGCCAGCAGCCAAAAGGGACTACCAAATTACGAGCAGTACTTC. Together with reference TRBV28 and TRBJ2-7, the CDR3 gives the full variable domain: DVKVTQSSRYLVKRTGEKVFLECVQDMDHENMFWYRQDPGLGLRLIYFSYDVKMKEKGDIPEGYSVSREKKERFSLILESASTNQTSMYLCASSQKGLPNYEQYFGPGTRLTVT.

This chain links TRBV5-1 with TRBJ2-5; possibly TRBD1 for D (6 bases). With 0 bases removed from V and 5 bases from J, the gap between germline ends came to 14 bases. There are 15 residues in the CDR3. Germline CDR1 and CDR2: SGHRS and YFSETQ. Here the CDR3 reads CASSLDGTPRETQYF. The CDR3 nucleotides read TGCGCCAGCAGCTTGGACGGGACACCCAGGGAGACCCAGTACTTC.

This clonotype was detected a few times. The V call is TRBV9, the J call TRBJ2-7; the D is unclear. The V end was cut by 0 bases, the J end by 0 bases, with 7 bases between. The CDR3 sequence is 14 residues long. Germline loops: CDR1 SGDLS, CDR2 YYNGEE. CDR3 bases: TGTGCCAGCAGCGTAGAGGATAGCTCCTACGAGCAGTACTTC. Protein: CASSVEDSSYEQYF.

This clonotype was counted a few times. This chain uses TRBV24-1 with TRBJ2-3, with a tentative D call TRBD1 (5 bases). This CDR3 region has 12 residues. V gave up 7 bases and J gave up 3 bases, with 7 bases separating them. CDR1 KGHDR and CDR2 SFDVKD come from the germline V gene. In nucleotides, the CDR3 is TGTGCCACCAGCAGGGCAACAGATACGCAGTATTTT. It yields the protein CATSRATDTQYF.

The rearrangement joins TRBV5-1 to TRBJ1-2; no reliable D call. This CDR3 is built from 17 residues. Deletions cut 6 bases from V and 6 bases from J, with 27 bases between. CDR1 and CDR2 (germline): SGHRS, YFSETQ. The DNA for the CDR3 is TGCGCCAGCACCGAACTTGGAGTCGGCAAGTCGATTAATGGCTACACCTTC. Its protein product is CASTELGVGKSINGYTF.

The J gene is TRBJ2-7, the V gene TRBV4-1; TRBD1 aligns across 7 bases. V trimming: 2 bases; J trimming: 3 bases; junction bases outside the gene matches: 4. Germline V gene lookup returns CDR1 MGHRA and CDR2 YSYEKL. CDR3 length: 14 residues. The CDR3: CASSQRRDSYEQYV. The CDR3 DNA follows: TGCGCCAGCAGCCAACGTAGGGACAGCTACGAGCAGTACGTC.

This clonotype was observed a few times. The chain uses TRBV4-2 and TRBJ2-1, with TRBD2 identical over 10 bases. The CDR3 totals 17 residues. Trimming removed 5 bases from V and 7 bases from J; junction bases left unmatched: 14. CDR1 and CDR2 from the germline V gene are LGHNA and YNFKEQ. CDR3: CASSARHEAGGRNEQFF. CDR3 in DNA: TGTGCCAGCAGCGCCCGGCACGAAGCGGGAGGGAGGAATGAGCAGTTCTTC.

This clonotype appeared a few times. This chain links TRBV12-3 or TRBV12-4 with TRBJ2-5; the match to TRBD2 covers 11 bases. The CDR3 contains 15 residues. J was trimmed by 3 bases and V by 0 bases; bases with no gene match: 0. The CDR3 DNA reads TGTGCCAGCAGTTTAGCACTAGCGGGAGAAGAGACCCAGTACTTC. Translating gives CASSLALAGEETQYF.

The J gene is TRBJ2-1, the V gene TRBV25-1, with D possibly being TRBD1 (6 bases). This CDR3 has 13 amino acids. Trimming cost V 3 bases and J 6 bases, with 9 bases left between them. CDR1 MGHDK and CDR2 SYGVNS come from the germline V gene. The CDR3 here is CASSENRANEQFF. The CDR3 bases are TGTGCCAGCAGTGAGAACAGGGCCAATGAGCAGTTCTTC. The variable domain in full, with the rest retrieved from reference TRBV25-1 and TRBJ2-1, is EADIYQTPRYLVIGTGKKITLECSQTMGHDKMYWYQQDPGMELHLIHYSYGVNSTEKGDLSSESTVSRIRTEHFPLTLESARPSHTSQYLCASSENRANEQFFGPGTRLTVL.

J is TRBJ1-1 and V is TRBV19, with D perhaps matching TRBD1 (6 bases). In germline, CDR1 is LNHDA, CDR2 SQIVND (reference sequence). The CDR3 runs 13 residues. Between the trimmed V and J ends, which lost 7 bases and 8 bases, there was a span of 17 bases. The DNA for the CDR3 is TGTGCCAGTACCTATAGAGGGGGTCGAGAAGCTTTCTTT. Amino acid sequence: CASTYRGGREAFF.

This clonotype showed up just a few times. The chain combines TRBV10-3 with TRBJ2-1; 9 bases map to TRBD2. The ends lost 2 bases at V and 8 bases at J; junction bases unmatched: 4. This CDR3 region has 14 residues. Germline assignment: CDR1 ENHRY and CDR2 SYGVKD. Here the CDR3 reads CAISEGAGGYEQFF. For the CDR3, the DNA is TGTGCCATCAGTGAGGGAGCGGGAGGTTATGAGCAGTTCTTC.

V is TRBV4-1 and J is TRBJ2-2; D could derive from TRBD1 or TRBD2 (5 bases each). Germline values: CDR1 MGHRA, CDR2 YSYEKL. The CDR3 runs to 16 residues. V was pared by 0 bases and J by 1 base, with 9 bases between. The CDR3 spells CASSQDRDENTGELFF. CDR3 sequence (DNA): TGCGCCAGCAGCCAAGATCGGGACGAGAACACCGGGGAGCTGTTTTTT.